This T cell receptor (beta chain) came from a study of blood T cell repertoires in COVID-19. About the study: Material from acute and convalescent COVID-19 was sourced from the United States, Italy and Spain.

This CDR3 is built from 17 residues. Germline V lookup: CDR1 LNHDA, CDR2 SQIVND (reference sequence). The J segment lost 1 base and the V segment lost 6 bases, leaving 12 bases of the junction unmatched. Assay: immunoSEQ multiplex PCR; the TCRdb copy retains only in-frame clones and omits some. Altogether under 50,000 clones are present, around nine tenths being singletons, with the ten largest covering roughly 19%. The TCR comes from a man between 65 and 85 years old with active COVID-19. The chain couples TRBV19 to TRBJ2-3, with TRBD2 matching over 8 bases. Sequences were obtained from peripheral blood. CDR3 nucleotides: TGTGCCAGTAGCCCCATGTTTCGAGCGGGAGGCACAGATACGCAGTATTTT. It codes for CASSPMFRAGGTDTQYF.